A selection of T cell receptor beta chains follows, all from one sample in a study of cytomegalovirus exposure and HLA in healthy donors. TCRdb's copy holds only in-frame clones and misses some; the assay was immunoSEQ multiplex PCR. The sample contains fewer than 120,000 clones, roughly 78% of which appear only once. The material sequenced was PBMCs. Receptors originate from a woman aged 25 to 39 in good health and CMV-seronegative. The CDR3 runs from the conserved cysteine through the conserved F or W. The order of the fields is D gene, J gene, clone size, V gene, CDR3 DNA, CDR3 protein. D genes are given only for firm matches. Only part of the rows carry a size: once, few, many, or a class if the clone is expanded.

>TRBD1|TRBJ1-2|NA|TRBV28
TGTGCCAGCAGTTCTCCCGGGACAGGGATCCTTCGGTTAACCTTC
CASSSPGTGILRLTF
>TRBD2|TRBJ2-7|NA|TRBV10-3
TGTGCCATCAGTGAGGGGGGGGGAAACTCCTACGAGCAGTACTTC
CAISEGGGNSYEQYF
>NA|TRBJ2-1|NA|TRBV4-3
TGCGCCAGCAGCCAAGATACAGACTCCTACAATGAGCAGTTCTTC
CASSQDTDSYNEQFF
>TRBD1|TRBJ1-1|NA|TRBV27
TGTGCCAGCAGTGCGGGACAGATGAACACTGAAGCTTTCTTT
CASSAGQMNTEAFF
>TRBD1|TRBJ1-1|NA|TRBV14
TGTGCCAGCAGCCAAGATCTTACAGGGGAGATGAACACTGAAGCTTTCTTT
CASSQDLTGEMNTEAFF
>NA|TRBJ2-5|NA|TRBV7-6
TGTGCCAGCAGCTTAGGGTCCGTGGGGGCCCAAGAGACCCAGTACTTC
CASSLGSVGAQETQYF
>TRBD1|TRBJ1-5|NA|TRBV7-9
TGTGCCAGCAGCACTACAGGGGAACAGCCCCAGCATTTT
CASSTTGEQPQHF
>NA|TRBJ1-1|NA|TRBV19
TGTGCCAGTAGTATTGGCGGCCCCACTGAAGCTTTCTTT
CASSIGGPTEAFF
>TRBD1|TRBJ2-6|NA|TRBV30
TGTGCCTGGAGTCCTTCGGACAGGGCAAGATCTGGGGCCAACGTCCTGACTTTC
CAWSPSDRARSGANVLTF
>TRBD2|TRBJ2-7|few|TRBV5-1
TGCGCCAGCAGCTGGGGCACTAGCGGAGGCAGGGCACACGAGCAGTACTTC
CASSWGTSGGRAHEQYF
>NA|TRBJ2-1|NA|TRBV7-2
TGTGCCAGCAGCTTAGACAGGGTGAATGAGCAGTTCTTC
CASSLDRVNEQFF
>NA|TRBJ1-1|few|TRBV5-6
TGTGCCAGCAGCCTAATCATGAACACTGAAGCTTTCTTT
CASSLIMNTEAFF
>TRBD1|TRBJ1-1|NA|TRBV28
TGTGCCAGCACTCTAAATAGGGGACAGGGGAACACTGAAGCTTTCTTT
CASTLNRGQGNTEAFF
>NA|TRBJ1-2|NA|TRBV5-6
TGTGCCAGCAGCTTGTACGTAGCCAGCGTCTATGGCTACACCTTC
CASSLYVASVYGYTF
>NA|TRBJ1-2|NA|TRBV13
TGTGCCAGCAGCTTAGCCAGGGGCGGCTACACCTTC
CASSLARGGYTF
>TRBD1|TRBJ1-2|NA|TRBV5-4
TGTGCCAGCAGCCCAACCTGGACAGGGAACTATGGCTACACCTTC
CASSPTWTGNYGYTF
>NA|TRBJ1-1|NA|TRBV4-1
TGCGCCAGCAGCCAGGAGCCAGTGAACACTGAAGCTTTCTTT
CASSQEPVNTEAFF
>NA|TRBJ1-6|NA|TRBV4-1
TGCGCCAGCAGCCCCCTGGGAGGGATGAACAATTCACCCCTCCACTTT
CASSPLGGMNNSPLHF
>NA|TRBJ2-7|once|TRBV30
TGTGCCTGGAGTGTACTTGCGGGGAGCGAGCAGTACTTC
CAWSVLAGSEQYF
>TRBD1|TRBJ2-5|NA|TRBV7-2
TGTGCCAGCAGCGCGAGACAGGGGGCCCAAGAGACCCAGTACTTC
CASSARQGAQETQYF
>NA|TRBJ2-7|few|TRBV7-9
TGTGCCAGCAATCTGGGGGGATCCTTCTACGAGCAGTACTTC
CASNLGGSFYEQYF
>NA|TRBJ1-2|few|TRBV27
TGTGCCAGCAGTGGGGGGTATGGCTACACCTTC
CASSGGYGYTF
>NA|TRBJ1-6|NA|TRBV11-2
TGTGCCAGCAGCTTAGTGGGCCGGAATAATTCACCCCTCCACTTT
CASSLVGRNNSPLHF
>TRBD2|TRBJ2-1|NA|TRBV5-6
TGTGCCAGCAGCCACGGGACTACCATCTACAATGAGCAGTTCTTC
CASSHGTTIYNEQFF
>TRBD2|TRBJ2-7|NA|TRBV5-1
TGCGCCAGCAGCTTGGGTAGCGGGCACTACGAGCAGTACTTC
CASSLGSGHYEQYF
>TRBD2|TRBJ2-5|NA|TRBV5-4
TGTGCCAGCAGCTTGGCCAGCGGGGGACTAGGGTTCGCAGAGACCCAGTACTTC
CASSLASGGLGFAETQYF
>TRBD1|TRBJ2-7|NA|TRBV6-6
TGTGCCACGAGACAGGGGGGATCCTACGAGCAGTACTTC
CATRQGGSYEQYF
>TRBD1|TRBJ2-7|NA|TRBV9
TGTGCCAGCAGCGCCCAAGGGGGCTCCGTCGAGCAGTACTTC
CASSAQGGSVEQYF
>NA|TRBJ2-7|few|TRBV14
TGTGCCAGCAGCCACCCGGGGGGCGGTATCTACGAGCAGTACTTC
CASSHPGGGIYEQYF
>NA|TRBJ2-2|NA|TRBV7-9
TGTGCCAGCAGCCCCGACGCAGGGGTCACCGGGGAGCTGTTTTTT
CASSPDAGVTGELFF
>TRBD1|TRBJ1-1|NA|TRBV7-2
TGCGCCAGCAGCTTAGGGGGCAGCCGGATAGCTTTCTTT
CASSLGGSRIAFF
>NA|TRBJ1-1|NA|TRBV7-9
TGTGCCAGCAGCGGACGGCGGGGTGGGGGCACTGAAGCTTTCTTT
CASSGRRGGGTEAFF
>NA|TRBJ2-5|NA|TRBV7-9
TGTGCCAGCAGCTTACCTCGACAGTTCCAAGAGACCCAGTACTTC
CASSLPRQFQETQYF
>TRBD1|TRBJ1-2|NA|TRBV30
TGTGCCTGGCAGAAGGACAGGGCTAACTATGGCTACACCTTC
CAWQKDRANYGYTF
>TRBD2|TRBJ2-3|NA|TRBV6-1
TGTGCCAGCAGTGGGTTCGGGGGGGCCTACACAGATACGCAGTATTTT
CASSGFGGAYTDTQYF
>NA|TRBJ1-2|once|TRBV28
TGTGCCAGCAGTTTCCTTAACTATGGCTACACCTTC
CASSFLNYGYTF
>TRBD1|TRBJ1-2|NA|TRBV7-2
TGTGCCAGCAGTCCGGGACAGGTCTATGGCTACACCTTC
CASSPGQVYGYTF
>TRBD2|TRBJ2-1|NA|TRBV11-2
TGTGCCAGCAGCTTAGGGGGACTAGCGGGAAGGCAGTTCTTC
CASSLGGLAGRQFF
>NA|TRBJ1-1|NA|TRBV28
TGTGCCAGCAGTTTAGTCTGGACAGATCTTTTCAACCTCGTGAACACTGAAGCTTTCTTT
CASSLVWTDLFNLVNTEAFF
>NA|TRBJ1-1|NA|TRBV7-9
TGTTCCAGCAGCGATCGACAGGCTGCGACTGAAGCTTTCTTT
CSSSDRQAATEAFF
>TRBD2|TRBJ2-2|NA|TRBV6-5
TGTGCCAGCAGTAGCGGGGGGAGAACCGGGGAGCTGTTTTTT
CASSSGGRTGELFF
>NA|TRBJ2-5|NA|TRBV9
TGTGCCAGCAGCTTAGACCCGGAGGAGACCCAGTACTTC
CASSLDPEETQYF
>NA|TRBJ2-3|NA|TRBV11-2
TGTGCCAGCAGCTTAGGATACGGGATTCACACAGATACGCAGTATTTT
CASSLGYGIHTDTQYF
>TRBD1|TRBJ1-6|NA|TRBV29-1
TGCAGCGTAAAAGGGACAGGGGATTCACCCCTCCACTTT
CSVKGTGDSPLHF
>NA|TRBJ2-7|NA|TRBV19
TGTGCCAGTAGTATGACAGCGTGGGTCTACGAGCAGTACTTC
CASSMTAWVYEQYF
>NA|TRBJ1-5|few|TRBV28
TGTGCCAGCAGTTTAGTTCGGAGGAGTCAGCCCCAGCATTTT
CASSLVRRSQPQHF
>NA|TRBJ2-7|NA|TRBV29-1
TGCAGCGTTGTCCGGACGGGGGATCTCGAGCAGTACTTC
CSVVRTGDLEQYF
>TRBD2|TRBJ2-5|NA|TRBV28
TGTGCCAGCAGTTTGCTAGCGGAAGAGACCCAGTACTTC
CASSLLAEETQYF
>NA|TRBJ1-6|NA|TRBV9
TGTGCCAGCAGCGAGAGAGATAGCATTAGCTCCTATAATTCACCCCTCCACTTT
CASSERDSISSYNSPLHF
>NA|TRBJ1-5|NA|TRBV2
TGTGCCAGCAGTTTTGGGCATGACAATCAGCCCCAGCATTTT
CASSFGHDNQPQHF
>NA|TRBJ1-1|NA|TRBV29-1
TGCAGCGTTCAGGGTTTTAGCACTGAAGCTTTCTTT
CSVQGFSTEAFF
>TRBD1|TRBJ1-3|once|TRBV30
TGTGCCTGGAGTGTTATCAGGGGGAGCTCTGGAAACACCATATATTTT
CAWSVIRGSSGNTIYF
>TRBD2|TRBJ2-1|few|TRBV4-2
TGTGCCAGCAGCCAAGTTGCTAGCGGTTACAATGAGCAGTTCTTC
CASSQVASGYNEQFF
>TRBD2|TRBJ2-3|NA|TRBV29-1
TGCAGCGCGGAGCGGGGGGCACCCACTGATACGCAGTATTTT
CSAERGAPTDTQYF
>TRBD1|TRBJ2-7|NA|TRBV4-2
TGTGCCAGCAGCCGCTCCCGGGACAGCTCCTACGAGCAGTACTTC
CASSRSRDSSYEQYF
>TRBD1|TRBJ2-3|NA|TRBV4-3
TGCGCCAGCAGCCAAGAAAGCACAGGGGGATCGACAGATACGCAGTATTTT
CASSQESTGGSTDTQYF
>TRBD1|TRBJ1-2|NA|TRBV5-1
TGCGCCAGCACCCCGACAGGGGGAAGCTATGGCTACACCTTC
CASTPTGGSYGYTF
>TRBD1|TRBJ2-2|NA|TRBV7-6
TGTGCCAGCAGAATCACAGGGGGCGAGGCCGGGGAGCTGTTTTTT
CASRITGGEAGELFF
>NA|TRBJ2-7|NA|TRBV28
TGTGCCAGCAGTTCTTTCGGGGTAGTTTACGAGCAGTACTTC
CASSSFGVVYEQYF
>TRBD1|TRBJ1-5|NA|TRBV27
TGTGCCAGCAGTTCGACAGGGGTCCAGCCCCAGCATTTT
CASSSTGVQPQHF